This T cell receptor beta chain was sequenced during a study of CD8+ T cells in alopecia areata. Following RNA extraction, reverse transcription yielded cDNA that acted as the sequencing template. This table comes from immunoSEQ multiplex PCR, and its TCRdb copy is limited to in-frame clones, with some not included. The sample holds more than 95,000 clones; approximately 60% are singletons and the top ten take 4.5% to 6%. Germline values: CDR1 SQVTM, CDR2 ANQGSEA. The CDR3 covers 13 residues. Trimming took off 6 bases at V and 0 bases at J, with 6 bases between the two ends. This clone was detected a few times. Other DNA sequences of this sample code for an identical CDR3. The treatment is: oral pan-JAK inhibitor, 5-10 mg twice daily. Specimens obtained from alopecia areata patients comprised lesional scalp punch biopsies and peripheral blood.

The source of this sequence is a human donor with alopecia areata. Source: CD4+ T cells sorted from blood, taken at week 4, from a patient treated with tofacitinib. This chain joins TRBV29-1 and TRBJ2-6; weak D call: TRBD1 (5 bases). CDR3 amino acids: CSVTVSGANVLTF. CDR3 nucleotides: TGCAGCGTGACAGTCTCTGGGGCCAACGTCCTGACTTTC.